This entry describes one T cell receptor beta chain. These data come from a study of T cell clusters in autoimmune cytopenias. Whole-study context: Healthy donor controls had a mean age of about 50 years and median age of around 59 years.

Multiplex touch-down PCR amplified TRB using TRB-A and TRB-B pools in one tube. TCRdb reprocessed the multiplex PCR reads; each CDR3 protein has one entry and no DNA is given. This sample's table reports roughly 2,000 distinct CDR3 sequences. TRB was amplified from approximately 230 ng of peripheral blood genomic DNA per sample. The CDR3 loop spans 13 amino acids. Looked up from germline, CDR1 is SNHLY and CDR2 is FYNNEI. These data were also filed under a second study, of T cell repertoires in aging, cancer and after chemotherapy. That report adds: Age-matched healthy donors had significantly more diverse, less clonal blood TCR repertoires than untreated cancer patients. Healthy donors lost TCR diversity with age mainly through richness, cancer patients through richness and evenness. Rebound thymic output was suggested by rising median generation probability during chemotherapy in each cancer cohort.

The source is a human donor in good health. The chain combines TRBV2 with TRBJ1-6. Material for sequencing was peripheral blood. The CDR3 protein is CASSEAAYSPLHF.